This T cell receptor beta chain derives from a study of beta chain features in type 1 diabetes. Study details: Healthy donors and patients had similar age, gender and cell yields.

The isolated RNA, all of it, was reverse transcribed, so expressed TCRB transcripts were what got sequenced. The table came from immunoSEQ multiplex PCR; TCRdb's copy has only in-frame clones and leaves some out. This sample yields under 250,000 clones, of which 13% to 15% are seen a single time; approximately 0.024% belongs to the top ten. Whole-study findings and limits: A pattern of fewer insertions and more deletions at VDJ junctions was seen in type 1 diabetes patients. The study found that naive, central memory and Treg TCRB repertoires appeared more similar in patients than in healthy donors. Shorter templates may be favored by PCR, equally so in patients and controls.

This clone appeared a few times. What it binds is not known. After removal of 2 bases from V and 8 bases from J, the junction contained 6 bases not matched to a gene. The V gene's germline CDR1 is MNHNS and CDR2 SASEGT. The CDR3 sequence is 15 residues long. This clonotype was obtained from a middle-aged woman in good health. The sample consisted of naive CD4+ T cells from blood. V is TRBV6-1 and J is TRBJ2-3; 11 bases agree with TRBD2. In DNA form, the CDR3 reads TGTGCCAGCAGTGAACTAGCGGGGGGCCGGGGTACGCAGTATTTT. This translates into CASSELAGGRGTQYF.